This T cell receptor beta chain was retrieved from a study of cytomegalovirus exposure and HLA in healthy donors. Study results and caveats: With high specificity and sensitivity, the classifier reportedly diagnosed cytomegalovirus status. In the 120 or so validation repertoires, approximately 94% of cluster scores exceeded 0, per a later analysis. TCR beta chains numbering some 160 were designated cytomegalovirus-associated.

Turning to this clone: Its antigen is not known.

V shed 6 bases and J shed 7 bases, with 19 bases lying between them. The CDR3 covers 14 residues. The germline V gene has CDR1 SGHNT and CDR2 YYREEE (reference sequence). Only in-frame clones appear in the TCRdb table, and some are missing; sequencing was by immunoSEQ multiplex PCR. Altogether under 130,000 clones are present, about 85% being singletons, with the ten largest covering 4% to 4.5%. Input material: PBMCs. The clonotype originates from a woman younger than 30 in good health and CMV-seropositive. V is TRBV5-4 and J is TRBJ1-2, with D possibly TRBD1 on 6 matching bases. This chain's CDR3 is CASTIQGPGGGYTF. In DNA form, the CDR3 reads TGTGCCAGCACCATACAGGGCCCGGGGGGTGGCTACACCTTC.